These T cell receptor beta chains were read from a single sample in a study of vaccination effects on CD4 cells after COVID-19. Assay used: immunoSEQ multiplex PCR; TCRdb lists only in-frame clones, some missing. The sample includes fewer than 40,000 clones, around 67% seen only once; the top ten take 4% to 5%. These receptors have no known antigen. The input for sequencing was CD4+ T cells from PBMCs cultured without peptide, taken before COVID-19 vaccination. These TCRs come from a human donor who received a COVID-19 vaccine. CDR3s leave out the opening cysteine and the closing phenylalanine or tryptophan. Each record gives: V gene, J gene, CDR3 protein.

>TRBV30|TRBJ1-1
ASSTGLNTEAF
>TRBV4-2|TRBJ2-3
ASSQGRLAGEPDTQY
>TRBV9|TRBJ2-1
ASSVALTSGTRAYNEQF
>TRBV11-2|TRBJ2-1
ASSLDSDEQF
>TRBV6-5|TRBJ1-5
ASKDRGNSNQPQH
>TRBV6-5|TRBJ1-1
ASRIIIRENTEAF
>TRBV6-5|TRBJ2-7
ASSYSFSAGNEQY
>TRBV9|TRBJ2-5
ASSVGVGTQQETQY
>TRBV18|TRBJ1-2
ASSRRGDYGYT
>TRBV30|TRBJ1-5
AWSADLGTPWSGNQPQH
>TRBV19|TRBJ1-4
ASSTNAEREKLF
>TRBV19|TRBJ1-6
ASSSRVNSPLH
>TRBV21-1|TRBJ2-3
ASSKAALAVSLDTQY
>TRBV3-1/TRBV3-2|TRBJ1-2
ASRQGPTGANYGYT
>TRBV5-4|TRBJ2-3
ASSLVYTDTQY
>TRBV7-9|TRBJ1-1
ASTTDTGRGRNTEAF